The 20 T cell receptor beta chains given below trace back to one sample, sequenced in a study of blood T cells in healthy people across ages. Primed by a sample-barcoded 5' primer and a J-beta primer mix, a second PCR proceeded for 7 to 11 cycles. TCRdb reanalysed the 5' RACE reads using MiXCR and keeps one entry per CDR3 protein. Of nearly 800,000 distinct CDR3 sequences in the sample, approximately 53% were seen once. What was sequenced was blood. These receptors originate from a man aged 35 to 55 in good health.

As DNA, the CDR3 is TGTGCCAGCACCCCCGGGACAGGGGACGGGGAGCTGTTTTTT. Protein: CASTPGTGDGELFF. The chain is built from TRBV9 and TRBJ2-2, with 10 positions matching TRBD1. This CDR3 region has 14 residues. CDR1 and CDR2 from the germline V gene are SGDLS and YYNGEE. J gave up 7 bases and V 6 bases, and 6 bases lay outside the gene matches.

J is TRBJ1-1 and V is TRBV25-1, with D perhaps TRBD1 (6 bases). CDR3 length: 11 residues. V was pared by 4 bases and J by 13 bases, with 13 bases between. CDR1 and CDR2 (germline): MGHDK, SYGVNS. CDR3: CASSGREGGFF. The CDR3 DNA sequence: TGTGCCAGCAGTGGCCGGGAGGGGGGTTTCTTT.

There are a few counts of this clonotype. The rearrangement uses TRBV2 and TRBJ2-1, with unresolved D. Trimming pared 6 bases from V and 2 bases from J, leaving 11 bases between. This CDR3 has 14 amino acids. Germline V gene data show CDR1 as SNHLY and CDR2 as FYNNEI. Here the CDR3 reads CASSHSRTYNEQFF. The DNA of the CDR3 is TGTGCCAGCAGCCACTCTCGGACCTACAATGAGCAGTTCTTC.

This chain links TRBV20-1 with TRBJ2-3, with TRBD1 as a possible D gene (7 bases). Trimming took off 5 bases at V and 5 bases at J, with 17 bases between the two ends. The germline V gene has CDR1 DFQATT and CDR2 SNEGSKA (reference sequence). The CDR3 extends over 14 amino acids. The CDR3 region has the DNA TGCAGTGCTGGGTCACAGGGGACTCGAGATACGCAGTATTTT. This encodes CSAGSQGTRDTQYF.

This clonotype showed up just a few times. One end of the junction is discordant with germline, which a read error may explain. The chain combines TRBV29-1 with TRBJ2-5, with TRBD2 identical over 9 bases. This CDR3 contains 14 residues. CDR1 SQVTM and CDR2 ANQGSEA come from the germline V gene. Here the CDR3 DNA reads TGCAGCGCTGAAGCGGGGGGAAGGAAAGAGACCCAGTACTTC. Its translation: CSAEAGGRKETQYF.

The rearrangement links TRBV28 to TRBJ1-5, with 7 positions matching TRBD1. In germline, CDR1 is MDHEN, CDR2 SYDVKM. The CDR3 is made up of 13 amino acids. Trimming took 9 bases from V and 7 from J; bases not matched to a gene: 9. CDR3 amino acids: CASRQGRNQPQHF. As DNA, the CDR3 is TGTGCCAGTAGACAGGGACGGAACCAGCCCCAGCATTTT.

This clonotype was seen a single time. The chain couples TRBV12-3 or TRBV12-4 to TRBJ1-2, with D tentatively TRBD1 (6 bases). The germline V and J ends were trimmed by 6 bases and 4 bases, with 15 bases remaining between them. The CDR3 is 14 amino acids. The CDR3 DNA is TGTGCCAGCAGGCTCAAAAACAGGGCCTATGGCTACACCTTC. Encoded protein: CASRLKNRAYGYTF.

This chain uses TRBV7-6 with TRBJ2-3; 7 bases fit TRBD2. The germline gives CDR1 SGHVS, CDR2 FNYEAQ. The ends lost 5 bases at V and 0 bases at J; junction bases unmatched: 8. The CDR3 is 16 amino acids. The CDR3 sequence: CASSARLAASTDTQYF. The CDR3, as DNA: TGTGCCAGCAGCGCGCGACTAGCAGCTAGCACAGATACGCAGTATTTT.

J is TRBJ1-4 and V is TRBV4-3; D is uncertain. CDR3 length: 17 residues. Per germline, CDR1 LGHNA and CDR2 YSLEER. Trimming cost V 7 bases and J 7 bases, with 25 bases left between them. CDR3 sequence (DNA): TGCGCCAGCAACCGAACTCTCCAGGCGCGGCGTGTTGAAAAACTGTTTTTT. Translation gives CASNRTLQARRVEKLFF.

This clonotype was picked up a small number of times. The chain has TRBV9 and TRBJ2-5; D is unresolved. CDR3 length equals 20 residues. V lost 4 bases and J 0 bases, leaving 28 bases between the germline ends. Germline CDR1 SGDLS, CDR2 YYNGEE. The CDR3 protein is CASSPQVSPVYSGHQETQYF. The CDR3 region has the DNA TGTGCCAGCAGCCCCCAGGTATCCCCGGTTTATTCGGGCCACCAAGAGACCCAGTACTTC.

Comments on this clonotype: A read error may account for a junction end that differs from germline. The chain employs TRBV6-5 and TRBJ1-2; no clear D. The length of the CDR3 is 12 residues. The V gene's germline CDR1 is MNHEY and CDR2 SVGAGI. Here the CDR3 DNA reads TGTGCCAGCAGCCCGCTTGGCTATGGCCACACCTTC. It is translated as CASSPLGYGHTF.

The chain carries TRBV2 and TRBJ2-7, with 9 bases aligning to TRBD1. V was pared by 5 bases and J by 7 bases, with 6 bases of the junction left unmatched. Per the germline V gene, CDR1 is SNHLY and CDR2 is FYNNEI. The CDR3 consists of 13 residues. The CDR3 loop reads CASSWDRVNEQYF. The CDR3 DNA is TGTGCCAGCAGTTGGGACAGGGTCAATGAGCAGTACTTC.

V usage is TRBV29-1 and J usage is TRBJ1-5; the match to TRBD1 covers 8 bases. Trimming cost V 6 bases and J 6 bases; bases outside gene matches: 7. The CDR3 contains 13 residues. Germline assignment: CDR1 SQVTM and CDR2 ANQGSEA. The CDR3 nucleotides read TGCAGCGTCTTAGACAGGGGTGGTCAGCCCCAGCATTTT. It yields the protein CSVLDRGGQPQHF.

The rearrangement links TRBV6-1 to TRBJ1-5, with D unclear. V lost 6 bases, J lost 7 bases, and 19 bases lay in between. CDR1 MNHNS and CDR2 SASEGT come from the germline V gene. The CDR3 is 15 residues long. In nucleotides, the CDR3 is TGTGCCAGCAGCCGAAATTCAGGTTCCGGGCAGCCCCAGCATTTT. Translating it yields CASSRNSGSGQPQHF.

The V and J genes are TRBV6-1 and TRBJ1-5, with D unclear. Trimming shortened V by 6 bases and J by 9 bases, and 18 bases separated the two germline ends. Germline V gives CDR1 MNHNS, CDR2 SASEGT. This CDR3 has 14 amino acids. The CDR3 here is CASRSSTVTWPQHF. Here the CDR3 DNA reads TGTGCCAGCAGGAGTAGTACCGTAACTTGGCCCCAGCATTTT.

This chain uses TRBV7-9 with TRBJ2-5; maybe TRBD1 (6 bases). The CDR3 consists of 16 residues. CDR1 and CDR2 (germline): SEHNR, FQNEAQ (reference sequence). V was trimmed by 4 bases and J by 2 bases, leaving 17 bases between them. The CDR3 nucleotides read TGTGCCAGCAGCTCAGCCGTCCTGAGGGGGCAAGAGACCCAGTACTTC. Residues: CASSSAVLRGQETQYF.

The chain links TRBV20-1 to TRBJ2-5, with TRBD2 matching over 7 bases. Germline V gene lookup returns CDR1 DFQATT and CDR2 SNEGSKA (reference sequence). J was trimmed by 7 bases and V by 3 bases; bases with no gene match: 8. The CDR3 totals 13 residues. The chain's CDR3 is CSARGPAGRTQYF. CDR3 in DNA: TGCAGTGCTAGGGGGCCAGCGGGGAGGACCCAGTACTTC.

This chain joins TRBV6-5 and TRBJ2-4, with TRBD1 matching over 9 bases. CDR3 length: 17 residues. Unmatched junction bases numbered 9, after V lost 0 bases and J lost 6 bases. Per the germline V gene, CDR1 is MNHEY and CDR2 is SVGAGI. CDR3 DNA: TGTGCCAGCAGTTACTCCTCCGGGACAGGGTTTGGAAACATTCAGTACTTC. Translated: CASSYSSGTGFGNIQYF.

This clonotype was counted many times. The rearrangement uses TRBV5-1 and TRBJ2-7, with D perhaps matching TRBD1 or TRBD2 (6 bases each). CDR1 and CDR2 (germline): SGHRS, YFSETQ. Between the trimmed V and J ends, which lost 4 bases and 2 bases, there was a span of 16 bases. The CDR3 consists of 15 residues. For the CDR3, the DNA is TGCGCCAGCAGCCCGCTGGGGGGCGGAACCTACGAGCAGTACTTC. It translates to CASSPLGGGTYEQYF.

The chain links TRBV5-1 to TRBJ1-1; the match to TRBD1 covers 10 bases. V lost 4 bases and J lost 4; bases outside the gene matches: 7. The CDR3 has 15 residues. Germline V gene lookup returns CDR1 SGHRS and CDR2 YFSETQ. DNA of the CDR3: TGCGCCAGCAGCACGGGACAGGGGTTAGTCACTGAAGCTTTCTTT. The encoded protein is CASSTGQGLVTEAFF.